This T cell receptor (beta chain) was recorded in a study of molecular identifiers for immune sequencing clone quantification. Listed TCR primers, together with previously described methods, were used for the bulk TCR libraries. TCRdb independently ran MiXCR on the PCR reads; one entry per CDR3 protein. The profile shows 490,000 or so distinct CDR3 sequences, roughly a fifth of them singletons. In regard to this clonotype: The antigen is not known.

Regarding the study as a whole: Jurkat TCR RNA from one cell was spiked into approximately 1 million naive cells, and it was reportedly detectable there.

Preparation of naive CD8 libraries involved roughly 19,000 to 1,100,000 sorted cells and 10%, 30% or 50% RNA. The sequenced material came from naive CD8+ T cells from blood, with Jurkat cell RNA spiked in. Subset given: FACS-sorted CD8+CD4-CCR7+CD45RA+ naive T cells. The origin of this receptor is a human donor in good health. Some libraries in this study had Jurkat cell RNA spiked in.

The CDR3 DNA reads TGTGCCTGGCAAACCATTGGGGGAGCGGCCTACGAGCAGTACTTC. Its protein is CAWQTIGGAAYEQYF. V gene TRBV30 combines with J gene TRBJ2-7; D is perhaps TRBD1 or TRBD2 (5 bases each). Germline V gene data show CDR1 as GTSNPN and CDR2 as SVGIG (reference sequence). Trimming took 5 bases from V and 2 from J, leaving 19 bases between them. This CDR3 has 15 amino acids.